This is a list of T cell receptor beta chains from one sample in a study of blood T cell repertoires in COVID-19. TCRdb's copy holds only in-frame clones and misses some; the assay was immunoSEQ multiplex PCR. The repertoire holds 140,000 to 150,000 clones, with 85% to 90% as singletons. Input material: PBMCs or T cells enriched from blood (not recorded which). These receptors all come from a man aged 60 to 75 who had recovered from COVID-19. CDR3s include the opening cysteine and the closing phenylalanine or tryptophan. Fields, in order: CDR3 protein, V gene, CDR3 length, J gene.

CDR3 protein: CAWSLSGGDTQYF; V gene: TRBV30; CDR3 length: 13; J gene: TRBJ2-3
CDR3 protein: CASSPLDSPEAFF; V gene: TRBV18; CDR3 length: 13; J gene: TRBJ1-1
CDR3 protein: CASSLLAGSYNEQFF; V gene: TRBV19; CDR3 length: 15; J gene: TRBJ2-1
CDR3 protein: CSAFRRGGF; V gene: TRBV20-1; CDR3 length: 9; J gene: TRBJ1-2
CDR3 protein: CAIGTGGLGQPQHF; V gene: TRBV10-3; CDR3 length: 14; J gene: TRBJ1-5
CDR3 protein: CASRTGGPNYGYTF; V gene: TRBV6-5; CDR3 length: 14; J gene: TRBJ1-2
CDR3 protein: CASSVGTSGFDEQFF; V gene: TRBV6-5; CDR3 length: 15; J gene: TRBJ2-1
CDR3 protein: CASSSGQVSNQPQHF; V gene: TRBV28; CDR3 length: 15; J gene: TRBJ1-5
CDR3 protein: CASSEGPLANEQYF; V gene: TRBV2; CDR3 length: 14; J gene: TRBJ2-7
CDR3 protein: CASRPSGTGTEAFF; V gene: TRBV28; CDR3 length: 14; J gene: TRBJ1-1
CDR3 protein: CASSVDGNYNSPLHF; V gene: TRBV18; CDR3 length: 15; J gene: TRBJ1-6
CDR3 protein: CAWSVERGTDTQYF; V gene: TRBV30; CDR3 length: 14; J gene: TRBJ2-3
CDR3 protein: CASSKAEEGGYGGYTF; V gene: TRBV7-8; CDR3 length: 16; J gene: TRBJ1-2
CDR3 protein: CASSLGTGGTPQHF; V gene: TRBV27; CDR3 length: 14; J gene: TRBJ1-5
CDR3 protein: CATSRVSRGNYGYTF; V gene: TRBV15; CDR3 length: 15; J gene: TRBJ1-2
CDR3 protein: CASSPSRSFLNYGYTF; V gene: TRBV7-9; CDR3 length: 16; J gene: TRBJ1-2
CDR3 protein: CASSPGNQPQHF; V gene: TRBV13; CDR3 length: 12; J gene: TRBJ1-5
CDR3 protein: CASSPAGVWNEQFF; V gene: TRBV18; CDR3 length: 14; J gene: TRBJ2-1
CDR3 protein: CASSLSTVTYGYTF; V gene: TRBV28; CDR3 length: 14; J gene: TRBJ1-2
CDR3 protein: CASRRGNTEAFF; V gene: TRBV25-1; CDR3 length: 12; J gene: TRBJ1-1
CDR3 protein: CASSHLTGPPGNTIYF; V gene: TRBV5-5; CDR3 length: 16; J gene: TRBJ1-3
CDR3 protein: CASSSVDRGGRYEQYF; V gene: TRBV5-1; CDR3 length: 16; J gene: TRBJ2-7
CDR3 protein: CASNFPLGSGPYEQYF; V gene: TRBV11-3; CDR3 length: 16; J gene: TRBJ2-7
CDR3 protein: CASSQGLDTQYF; V gene: TRBV4-2; CDR3 length: 12; J gene: TRBJ2-3
CDR3 protein: CASSQLPGTGELFF; V gene: TRBV3-1/TRBV3-2; CDR3 length: 14; J gene: TRBJ2-2
CDR3 protein: CASSFPFNEKLFF; V gene: TRBV28; CDR3 length: 13; J gene: TRBJ1-4
CDR3 protein: CASMTSGSLYNEQFF; V gene: TRBV19; CDR3 length: 15; J gene: TRBJ2-1
CDR3 protein: CAWTETGGTNEKLFF; V gene: TRBV30; CDR3 length: 15; J gene: TRBJ1-4
CDR3 protein: CASSRDRNQPQHF; V gene: TRBV28; CDR3 length: 13; J gene: TRBJ1-5
CDR3 protein: CSASSGRGAGELFF; V gene: TRBV20-1; CDR3 length: 14; J gene: TRBJ2-2
CDR3 protein: CASTGSQNQPQHF; V gene: TRBV6-5; CDR3 length: 13; J gene: TRBJ1-5
CDR3 protein: CASTLRVGNTIYF; V gene: TRBV12-3/TRBV12-4; CDR3 length: 13; J gene: TRBJ1-3
CDR3 protein: CASSQKRGAVSYEQYF; V gene: TRBV3-1/TRBV3-2; CDR3 length: 16; J gene: TRBJ2-7
CDR3 protein: CASSPIPGTSGRREQYF; V gene: TRBV18; CDR3 length: 17; J gene: TRBJ2-7
CDR3 protein: CASSYSGLAYYEQYF; V gene: TRBV6-5; CDR3 length: 15; J gene: TRBJ2-7
CDR3 protein: CASSPPVADYEQYF; V gene: TRBV18; CDR3 length: 14; J gene: TRBJ2-7
CDR3 protein: CASSSTGVGPYEQYF; V gene: TRBV7-8; CDR3 length: 15; J gene: TRBJ2-7
CDR3 protein: CAISESMRQVGTEAFF; V gene: TRBV10-3; CDR3 length: 16; J gene: TRBJ1-1
CDR3 protein: CASSLTPGTSGSYTQYF; V gene: TRBV7-9; CDR3 length: 17; J gene: TRBJ2-3
CDR3 protein: CASGAGTGRTGELFF; V gene: TRBV6-5; CDR3 length: 15; J gene: TRBJ2-2
CDR3 protein: CASSLGDRGPSAEQFF; V gene: TRBV7-9; CDR3 length: 16; J gene: TRBJ2-1
CDR3 protein: CASSRTSGAGEQYF; V gene: TRBV19; CDR3 length: 14; J gene: TRBJ2-7
CDR3 protein: CSVLGTGRLVSNQPQHF; V gene: TRBV29-1; CDR3 length: 17; J gene: TRBJ1-5
CDR3 protein: CASSQDLDRVRVDYGYTF; V gene: TRBV4-1; CDR3 length: 18; J gene: TRBJ1-2
CDR3 protein: CACLRTGQAYEQYF; V gene: TRBV30; CDR3 length: 14; J gene: TRBJ2-7
CDR3 protein: CASSLASGVGNQPQHF; V gene: TRBV5-6; CDR3 length: 16; J gene: TRBJ1-5
CDR3 protein: CASSFSGIEAFF; V gene: TRBV28; CDR3 length: 12; J gene: TRBJ1-1
CDR3 protein: CAWSSRTGSGGNTIYF; V gene: TRBV30; CDR3 length: 16; J gene: TRBJ1-3
CDR3 protein: CASSRPDRPYEQYF; V gene: TRBV28; CDR3 length: 14; J gene: TRBJ2-7
CDR3 protein: CASSSGQGDPEQETQYF; V gene: TRBV7-4; CDR3 length: 17; J gene: TRBJ2-5
CDR3 protein: CASLNRGVNVRGVSYEQYF; V gene: TRBV4-1; CDR3 length: 19; J gene: TRBJ2-7
CDR3 protein: CASSRDRVRSGYTF; V gene: TRBV2; CDR3 length: 14; J gene: TRBJ1-2
CDR3 protein: CASSKAGPYEQYF; V gene: TRBV21-1; CDR3 length: 13; J gene: TRBJ2-7
CDR3 protein: CASSFRAAGELFF; V gene: TRBV27; CDR3 length: 13; J gene: TRBJ2-2
CDR3 protein: CASSLSGREQFF; V gene: TRBV28; CDR3 length: 12; J gene: TRBJ2-1
CDR3 protein: CASSPGQGARGYTF; V gene: TRBV7-8; CDR3 length: 14; J gene: TRBJ1-2
CDR3 protein: CATTTGGFKPQHF; V gene: TRBV2; CDR3 length: 13; J gene: TRBJ1-5